This T cell receptor beta chain was sequenced during a study of T cells in Graves' hyperthyroidism and ophthalmopathy (dated by TCRdb to the late 2010s). Regarding the research as a whole: Peripheral blood samples were taken at initial diagnosis, before any treatment was given. Prospective prediction of ophthalmopathy was tested in an independent validation cohort of 18 to 20 hyperthyroidism patients and around 16 patients who later progressed to ophthalmopathy. The paper reports TCR Vbeta CDR3 sequencing of roughly 140 peripheral blood samples: around 41 ophthalmopathy, 70 to 85 hyperthyroidism and 17 progressor patients. The 75 to 100 discovery patients were randomly split 7:3 into training and test sets. Thyroid tissue and blood T-cell repertoires from about six Graves' hyperthyroidism patients were also compared in the study. Once sampling was done, hyperthyroidism patients were given methimazole at a starting dose of 30 mg daily, whereas ophthalmopathy patients were given high-dose intravenous methylprednisolone. A discovery cohort of about 96 patients, approximately 44 with Graves' ophthalmopathy and roughly 59 with stable Graves' hyperthyroidism, was used to find distinguishing TCR V-J signatures.

This clonotype has just a few counts. No antigen is known for it. No base qualities exist here, and no much larger clone lies one base off it. The TCR beta CDR3 regions were amplified from the RNA transcripts. The TCR CDR3 was subjected to a first round of RT-PCR using the HTBI primer set and the Qiagen OneStep RT-PCR kit. The libraries were constructed in a second round of multiplex PCR and then size-selected and purified. Sequencing of the libraries was done on an Illumina HiSeq2000 using paired-end 100 bp reads. Regarding the original processing steps: SOAPnuke was used to process the raw data, throwing out any read that contained adapters or uncalled bases, had a mean Phred below 15, or lacked an exact constant-primer or identifier match. COPE v1.2.5 was used to merge high-quality paired reads, and clonotypes were defined as unique nucleotide sequences. MiTCR v1.1 was used to align clonotypes to the IMGT TRBV, TRBD and TRBJ reference segments. Only V-J combinations with frequency above 0.0001, covering 98% to 99.2% of repertoires, were analysed. The TCS score was defined as the ratio of F50 (clonal expansion) to E x V (chaos), calculated using BLOSUM62-based TCRdist between CDR3 peptides within each V-J. Welch's t-statistics and random forest reduced 450 to 600 V-J features to under 15, which were used in a naive Bayes classifier (R e1071). The public reads were run again by TCRdb, first through fastp at Q25 and then through MiXCR, and only productive beta chains were kept. Each entry is one CDR3 protein sequence, shown with its most common DNA and genes. The V and J calls here are based on TCRdb, not the publication. The sample profile shows fewer than 300,000 distinct CDR3 sequences; roughly 15% of them were found once. 30% of the sample rests with the top ten.

V and J lose 6 bases and 8 bases, and a span of 22 bases separates them. Reading from cysteine to phenylalanine, the CDR3 counts 15 amino acids. Left in the record is the CDR3 DNA by itself, 45 bases read in frame from the first base. Per the germline V gene, MGHRA is the CDR1 and YSYEKL is the CDR2. The full study reports these points: A 13 V-J signature model separated ophthalmopathy from stable hyperthyroidism, with around 90% sensitivity and just under 84% specificity in cross-validation and 80%/75% in testing. Most expanded thyroid clonotypes (frequency above 0.001) were also detected in blood, suggesting blood repertoires may reflect thyroid immune responses. No statistical method was used to set the sample size in advance, and investigators knew the group allocation. During validation, the model predicted progression to ophthalmopathy a median of around 7 months ahead of onset, with around 71% sensitivity and 72.22% specificity.

Hyperthyroidism patients were aged 18 to 65 years and newly diagnosed, with disease duration of less than 2 months. Exclusion was applied to patients with uncontrolled infections, other autoimmune diseases, pregnancy or lactation. Diagnoses relied on clinical symptoms, serum thyroxine and TRAb, thyroid ultrasound and orbital computed tomography. For progressor patients, blood was drawn at the first diagnosis of hyperthyroidism, before any ophthalmopathy symptoms had appeared. Ficoll-Paque density gradient centrifugation was used to isolate PBMCs from approximately 10 ml of fresh peripheral blood. Progressor patients were defined as those initially diagnosed with Graves' hyperthyroidism in whom ophthalmopathy developed during follow-up. Trizol reagent was used to extract total RNA, and RNA quality was then checked on an Agilent 2100 Bioanalyzer.

This sequence uses TRBV4-1 and TRBJ1-2; the D gene is perhaps TRBD1, from 5 matching bases. The sample was blood. The clonotype comes from a woman aged 45-59 years with Graves' hyperthyroidism that later progressed to Graves' ophthalmopathy. The bases read TGCGCCAGCAGGCTTTTTGGGGAGGGGACGAACGGCTACACCTTC. It encodes CASRLFGEGTNGYTF.